This T cell receptor (beta chain) was recorded in a study of T cell repertoires in aging, cancer and after chemotherapy. The template was genomic DNA from peripheral blood, not RNA. CDR3 length: 13 amino acids. The ends were cut back, 6 bases at V and 0 bases at J, with 12 bases in the middle. Germline loops: CDR1 SQVTM, CDR2 ANQGSEA. A word on this clonotype: What it recognizes is unknown.

A mixed TRB-A/B primer pool amplified rearranged TRB by multiplex touch-down PCR. MiXCR, run by TCRdb on the multiplex PCR reads, gives a single entry per CDR3 protein. The profile shows some 20,000 distinct CDR3 sequences, roughly 37% of them singletons. General study results and limits: Rebound thymic output was suggested by rising median generation probability during chemotherapy in each cancer cohort.

The chain uses TRBV29-1 and TRBJ2-7, with D perhaps TRBD1 (5 bases). The sample taken for sequencing was blood. This sequence was found in a human donor with a solid tumor. The CDR3 spells CSVQTDSSYEQYF. CDR3 DNA: TGCAGCGTCCAGACCGACAGCTCCTACGAGCAGTACTTC.